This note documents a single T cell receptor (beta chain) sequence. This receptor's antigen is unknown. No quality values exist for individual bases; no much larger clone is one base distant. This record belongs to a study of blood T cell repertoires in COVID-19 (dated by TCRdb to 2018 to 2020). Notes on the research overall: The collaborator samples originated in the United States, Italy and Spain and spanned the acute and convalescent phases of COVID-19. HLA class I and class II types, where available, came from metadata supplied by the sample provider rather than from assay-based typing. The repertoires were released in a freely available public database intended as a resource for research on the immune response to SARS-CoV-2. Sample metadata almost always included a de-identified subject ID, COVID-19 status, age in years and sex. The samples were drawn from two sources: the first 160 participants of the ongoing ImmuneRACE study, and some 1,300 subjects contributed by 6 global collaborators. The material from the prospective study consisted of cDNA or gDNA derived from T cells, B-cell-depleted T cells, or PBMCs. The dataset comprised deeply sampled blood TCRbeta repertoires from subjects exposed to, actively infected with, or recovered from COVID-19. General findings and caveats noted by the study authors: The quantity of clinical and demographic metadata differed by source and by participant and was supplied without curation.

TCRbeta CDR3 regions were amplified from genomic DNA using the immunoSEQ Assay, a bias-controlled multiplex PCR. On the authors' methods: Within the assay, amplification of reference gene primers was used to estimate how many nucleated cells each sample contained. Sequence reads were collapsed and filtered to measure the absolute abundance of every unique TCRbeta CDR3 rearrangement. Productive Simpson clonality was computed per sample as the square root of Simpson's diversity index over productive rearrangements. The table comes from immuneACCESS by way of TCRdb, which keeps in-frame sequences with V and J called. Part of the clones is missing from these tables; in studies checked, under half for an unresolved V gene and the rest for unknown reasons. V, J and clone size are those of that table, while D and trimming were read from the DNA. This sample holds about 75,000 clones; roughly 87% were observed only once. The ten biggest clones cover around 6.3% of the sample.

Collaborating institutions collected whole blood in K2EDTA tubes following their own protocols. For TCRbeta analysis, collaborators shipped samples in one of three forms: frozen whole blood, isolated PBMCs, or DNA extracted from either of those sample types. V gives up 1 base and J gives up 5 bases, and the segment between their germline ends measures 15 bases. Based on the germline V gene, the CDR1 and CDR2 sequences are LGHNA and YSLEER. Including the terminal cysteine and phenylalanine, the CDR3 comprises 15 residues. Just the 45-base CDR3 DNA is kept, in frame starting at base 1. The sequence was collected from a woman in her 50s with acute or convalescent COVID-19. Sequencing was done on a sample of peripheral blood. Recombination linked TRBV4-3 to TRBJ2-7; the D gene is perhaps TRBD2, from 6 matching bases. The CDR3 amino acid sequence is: CASSQGIVEGDEQYF. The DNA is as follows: TGCGCCAGCAGCCAAGGTATAGTGGAGGGAGACGAGCAGTACTTC.